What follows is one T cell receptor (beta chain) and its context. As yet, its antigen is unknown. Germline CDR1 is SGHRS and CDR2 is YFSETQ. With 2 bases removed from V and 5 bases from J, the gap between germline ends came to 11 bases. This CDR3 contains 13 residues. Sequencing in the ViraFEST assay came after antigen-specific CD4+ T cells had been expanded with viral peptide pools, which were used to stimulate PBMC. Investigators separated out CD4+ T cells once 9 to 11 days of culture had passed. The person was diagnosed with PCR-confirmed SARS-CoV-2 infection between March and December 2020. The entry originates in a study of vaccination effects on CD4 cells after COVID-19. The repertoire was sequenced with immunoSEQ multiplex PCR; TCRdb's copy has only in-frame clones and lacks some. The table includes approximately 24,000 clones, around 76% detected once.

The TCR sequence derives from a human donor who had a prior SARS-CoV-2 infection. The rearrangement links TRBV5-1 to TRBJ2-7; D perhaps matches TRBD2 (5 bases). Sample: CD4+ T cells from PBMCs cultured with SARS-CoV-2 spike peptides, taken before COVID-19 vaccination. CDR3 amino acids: CASSFEGVNEQYF. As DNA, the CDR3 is TGCGCCAGCAGCTTTGAGGGCGTCAACGAGCAGTACTTC.